This TCR beta chain was sequenced during a study of T cells after yellow fever vaccination. The CDR3 has 16 residues. After removal of 0 bases from V and 4 bases from J, the junction contained 6 bases not matched to a gene. CDR1 and CDR2 from the germline V gene are LGHNA and YNFKEQ. This clonotype was picked up a small number of times. Synthesis of TCR cDNA relied on 5'RACE template switching, which attached a universal primer site and UMIs. One entry per CDR3 protein results from TCRdb running MiXCR on the 5' RACE reads. The table shows about 58,000 distinct CDR3 sequences, with roughly 6.9% occurring only once.

Sequences were derived from CD8+ T cells sorted from PBMCs, sampled on the day of the first yellow fever vaccination. This clonotype originated in a man in his late teens or twenties who received the YFV17D yellow fever vaccine. This chain links TRBV4-2 with TRBJ2-3; 8 nucleotides agree with TRBD2. The CDR3 DNA is TGTGCCAGCAGCCAAGATCGCGCGGGGGGCGCAGATACGCAGTATTTT. Amino acids: CASSQDRAGGADTQYF.